The rows below give T cell receptor beta chains drawn from one sample of a study of regulatory and conventional T cells in RAG deficiency. The repertoire was sequenced with immunoSEQ multiplex PCR; TCRdb's copy has only in-frame clones and lacks some. The sample yields around 29,000 clones, 90% to 96% seen once. In addition, the sample was reused for a study of regulatory T cells.

The material sequenced was CD25- CD4+ T cells sorted from blood. All receptors derive from a human donor in good health. Each CDR3 is given with its conserved first and last residue. A D gene is named only where the DNA matches it firmly. Clone sizes are given selectively: once, few, many, or a class where the clone is expanded.

cdr3_length: 13; j_call: TRBJ1-2; v_call: TRBV30; clone_size: .; d_call: .; cdr3_nt: TGTGCCTGGAGTCCTATGGGGGCACGGGGCTACACCTTC; cdr3_aa: CAWSPMGARGYTF
cdr3_length: 13; j_call: TRBJ1-2; v_call: TRBV5-1; clone_size: .; d_call: .; cdr3_nt: TGCGCCAGCAGCTCGGAACCGAACTATGGCCACACCTTC; cdr3_aa: CASSSEPNYGHTF
cdr3_length: 12; j_call: TRBJ1-2; v_call: TRBV10-2; clone_size: .; d_call: .; cdr3_nt: TGCGCCAGCACGGAGGGGGAGGGCGGCTACACCTTC; cdr3_aa: CASTEGEGGYTF
cdr3_length: 14; j_call: TRBJ1-1; v_call: TRBV5-5; clone_size: .; d_call: .; cdr3_nt: TGTGCCAGCAGCTTGGATTGGAGGAACACTGAAGCTTTCTTT; cdr3_aa: CASSLDWRNTEAFF
cdr3_length: 15; j_call: TRBJ1-6; v_call: TRBV9; clone_size: .; d_call: TRBD1; cdr3_nt: TGTGCCAGCAGCGTAGGGGACAGCCAAAATTCACCCCTCCACTTT; cdr3_aa: CASSVGDSQNSPLHF
cdr3_length: 14; j_call: TRBJ2-7; v_call: TRBV2; clone_size: .; d_call: TRBD1; cdr3_nt: TGTGCCAGCAAAGACAGGGCTCGGGTCTACGAGCAGTACTTC; cdr3_aa: CASKDRARVYEQYF
cdr3_length: 13; j_call: TRBJ2-7; v_call: TRBV7-3; clone_size: .; d_call: TRBD1; cdr3_nt: TGTGCCACCCCGAGGGGGCCCCCCTACGAGCAGTACTTC; cdr3_aa: CATPRGPPYEQYF
cdr3_length: 16; j_call: TRBJ1-5; v_call: TRBV5-8; clone_size: .; d_call: .; cdr3_nt: TGTGCCAGCACCCAGCATCGGGGGATAGGCAATCAGCCCCAGCATTTT; cdr3_aa: CASTQHRGIGNQPQHF
cdr3_length: 17; j_call: TRBJ2-2; v_call: TRBV7-2; clone_size: .; d_call: .; cdr3_nt: TGTGCCAGCAGCTTCCCCGGACAGAATTCGAGGACCGGGGAGCTGTTTTTT; cdr3_aa: CASSFPGQNSRTGELFF
cdr3_length: 13; j_call: TRBJ1-1; v_call: TRBV7-3; clone_size: .; d_call: .; cdr3_nt: TGTGCCAGCAGCTTCGAGAGGAACACTGAAGCTTTCTTT; cdr3_aa: CASSFERNTEAFF
cdr3_length: 14; j_call: TRBJ2-3; v_call: TRBV30; clone_size: .; d_call: .; cdr3_nt: TGTGCCTGGAATCCGTGGAGTAGCACAGATACGCAGTATTTT; cdr3_aa: CAWNPWSSTDTQYF
cdr3_length: 14; j_call: TRBJ1-5; v_call: TRBV5-1; clone_size: .; d_call: .; cdr3_nt: TGCGCCAGCAGCTTTTCCGAGGGGGGGCAGCCCCAGCATTTT; cdr3_aa: CASSFSEGGQPQHF
cdr3_length: 16; j_call: TRBJ2-3; v_call: TRBV5-1; clone_size: .; d_call: TRBD2; cdr3_nt: TGCGCCAGCAGCTTGGGGACTAGCGGGGTCGAAGATACGCAGTATTTT; cdr3_aa: CASSLGTSGVEDTQYF
cdr3_length: 16; j_call: TRBJ1-4; v_call: TRBV2; clone_size: .; d_call: TRBD1; cdr3_nt: TGTGCCAGCAGCCCCGGGACAGGACATGCTAATGAAAAACTGTTTTTT; cdr3_aa: CASSPGTGHANEKLFF
cdr3_length: 12; j_call: TRBJ1-1; v_call: TRBV7-9; clone_size: .; d_call: .; cdr3_nt: TGTGCCAGCAGCTTAGCAGGGGTTGAAGCTTTCTTT; cdr3_aa: CASSLAGVEAFF
cdr3_length: 15; j_call: TRBJ2-1; v_call: TRBV10-1; clone_size: .; d_call: TRBD1; cdr3_nt: TGCGCCAGCAGTGTGGACAGGTCATCCTACAATGAGCAGTTCTTC; cdr3_aa: CASSVDRSSYNEQFF
cdr3_length: 11; j_call: TRBJ2-1; v_call: TRBV20-1; clone_size: .; d_call: .; cdr3_nt: TGCAGTGCCCAGGGTCCAGGAGGGTCGTTCTTC; cdr3_aa: CSAQGPGGSFF
cdr3_length: 16; j_call: TRBJ1-3; v_call: TRBV5-1; clone_size: few; d_call: .; cdr3_nt: TGCGCCAGCAGCTGGGGAGGGGAGGCGATTGGAAACACCATATATTTT; cdr3_aa: CASSWGGEAIGNTIYF
cdr3_length: 14; j_call: TRBJ2-7; v_call: TRBV5-8; clone_size: .; d_call: TRBD1; cdr3_nt: TGTGCCAGCAGCTACCGGGACAGGGCCTACGAGCAGTACTTC; cdr3_aa: CASSYRDRAYEQYF
cdr3_length: 15; j_call: TRBJ2-7; v_call: TRBV5-4; clone_size: once; d_call: .; cdr3_nt: TGTGCCAGCAGCTTGGGGGCCCTAAGCTCCTACGAGCAGTACTTC; cdr3_aa: CASSLGALSSYEQYF
cdr3_length: 15; j_call: TRBJ1-2; v_call: TRBV27; clone_size: .; d_call: TRBD1; cdr3_nt: TGTGCCAGCAGTGGACCCGGACAGGGCAACTATGGCTACACCTTC; cdr3_aa: CASSGPGQGNYGYTF
cdr3_length: 12; j_call: TRBJ1-1; v_call: TRBV6-5; clone_size: .; d_call: .; cdr3_nt: TGTGCCAGCAGGGATCCCCTCGGGGGAGCTTTCTTT; cdr3_aa: CASRDPLGGAFF
cdr3_length: 15; j_call: TRBJ2-5; v_call: TRBV2; clone_size: .; d_call: TRBD2; cdr3_nt: TGTGCCAGCAGTGAGCTGGGGGGGTACCAAGAGACCCAGTACTTC; cdr3_aa: CASSELGGYQETQYF
cdr3_length: 15; j_call: TRBJ2-7; v_call: TRBV5-4; clone_size: .; d_call: TRBD2; cdr3_nt: TGTGCCAGCAGCCCTCTAGCGGGACGTGGGGACGAGCAGTACTTC; cdr3_aa: CASSPLAGRGDEQYF
cdr3_length: 14; j_call: TRBJ2-3; v_call: TRBV6-1; clone_size: .; d_call: .; cdr3_nt: TGTGCCAGCAGTGACAGGGGCAGTAGGGATACGCAGTATTTT; cdr3_aa: CASSDRGSRDTQYF
cdr3_length: 15; j_call: TRBJ2-1; v_call: TRBV5-1; clone_size: .; d_call: TRBD1; cdr3_nt: TGCGCCAGCAGCTCCGACAGGGTCGGCATTAATGAGCAGTTCTTC; cdr3_aa: CASSSDRVGINEQFF
cdr3_length: 13; j_call: TRBJ1-1; v_call: TRBV7-9; clone_size: .; d_call: .; cdr3_nt: TGTGCCAGCAGCTTACTTTCCCCCACTGAAGCTTTCTTT; cdr3_aa: CASSLLSPTEAFF
cdr3_length: 13; j_call: TRBJ2-3; v_call: TRBV19; clone_size: .; d_call: .; cdr3_nt: TGTGCCAGTAGTATCTTTAGCACAGATACGCAGTATTTT; cdr3_aa: CASSIFSTDTQYF
cdr3_length: 15; j_call: TRBJ1-1; v_call: TRBV4-2; clone_size: .; d_call: .; cdr3_nt: TGTGCCAGCAGCCAAGATGAGTGGCGGGAAACTGAAGCTTTCTTT; cdr3_aa: CASSQDEWRETEAFF
cdr3_length: 12; j_call: TRBJ2-7; v_call: TRBV2; clone_size: .; d_call: TRBD1; cdr3_nt: TGTGCCAGGCGGACAGGGGAGGGCGAGCAGTACTTC; cdr3_aa: CARRTGEGEQYF
cdr3_length: 14; j_call: TRBJ2-7; v_call: TRBV6-6; clone_size: .; d_call: TRBD1; cdr3_nt: TGTGCCAGCAGCCTGACAGGGGGCTCTGACGAGCAGTACTTC; cdr3_aa: CASSLTGGSDEQYF
cdr3_length: 12; j_call: TRBJ2-7; v_call: TRBV5-1; clone_size: .; d_call: .; cdr3_nt: TGCGCCAGCAGCTTGGGGGAGTACGAGCAGTACTTC; cdr3_aa: CASSLGEYEQYF
cdr3_length: 14; j_call: TRBJ1-3; v_call: TRBV10-2; clone_size: .; d_call: .; cdr3_nt: TGCGCCAGCACCGAGGGTTTCTCTGGAAACACCATATATTTT; cdr3_aa: CASTEGFSGNTIYF
cdr3_length: 14; j_call: TRBJ2-3; v_call: TRBV29-1; clone_size: .; d_call: TRBD2; cdr3_nt: TGCAGCACGGAGAGACTAGCAGTCACAGATACGCAGTATTTT; cdr3_aa: CSTERLAVTDTQYF
cdr3_length: 15; j_call: TRBJ2-3; v_call: TRBV6-5; clone_size: .; d_call: TRBD2; cdr3_nt: TGTGCCGCAAGACTAGCGGGGGGGCGGGCAGATACGCAGTATTTT; cdr3_aa: CAARLAGGRADTQYF
cdr3_length: 14; j_call: TRBJ2-3; v_call: TRBV7-2; clone_size: .; d_call: .; cdr3_nt: TGTGCCAGCAGCCCTCGGGGTTCCAAGGAGGCGCAGTATTTT; cdr3_aa: CASSPRGSKEAQYF
cdr3_length: 16; j_call: TRBJ2-1; v_call: TRBV7-9; clone_size: .; d_call: TRBD2; cdr3_nt: TGTGCCAGCAGCTTAGATGGCGGGAGGGCCCGTAATGAGCAGTTCTTC; cdr3_aa: CASSLDGGRARNEQFF
cdr3_length: 12; j_call: TRBJ2-3; v_call: TRBV7-8; clone_size: .; d_call: .; cdr3_nt: TGTGCCAGCAGCGCCGAGGAAGATACGCAGTATTTT; cdr3_aa: CASSAEEDTQYF
cdr3_length: 16; j_call: TRBJ2-3; v_call: TRBV7-7; clone_size: .; d_call: TRBD2; cdr3_nt: TGTGCCAGCAGCCCCAAGGGACTAGCGGGAATAGATACGCAGTATTTT; cdr3_aa: CASSPKGLAGIDTQYF
cdr3_length: 16; j_call: TRBJ2-1; v_call: TRBV4-1; clone_size: .; d_call: TRBD1; cdr3_nt: TGCGCCAGCAGCCAAGATCCCAGGGGGCCCTACAATGAGCAGTTCTTC; cdr3_aa: CASSQDPRGPYNEQFF
cdr3_length: 15; j_call: TRBJ2-2; v_call: TRBV7-3; clone_size: .; d_call: TRBD2; cdr3_nt: TGTGCCAGCAGCTCGGGGGGTGCGAACACCGGGGAGCTGTTTTTT; cdr3_aa: CASSSGGANTGELFF
cdr3_length: 16; j_call: TRBJ2-2; v_call: TRBV5-1; clone_size: .; d_call: TRBD2; cdr3_nt: TGCGCCAGCAGCGATCCGGGACTAGTTAACACCGGGGAGCTGTTTTTT; cdr3_aa: CASSDPGLVNTGELFF
cdr3_length: 16; j_call: TRBJ1-1; v_call: TRBV4-1; clone_size: once; d_call: .; cdr3_nt: TGCGCCAGCAGCCCCCCGGTTTGGGGGCTGGGTACTGAAGCTTTCTTT; cdr3_aa: CASSPPVWGLGTEAFF
cdr3_length: 12; j_call: TRBJ2-7; v_call: TRBV6-1; clone_size: .; d_call: .; cdr3_nt: TGTGCCAGCAGGACATCGAACTACGAGCAGTACTTC; cdr3_aa: CASRTSNYEQYF
cdr3_length: 15; j_call: TRBJ1-5; v_call: TRBV19; clone_size: .; d_call: TRBD1; cdr3_nt: TGTGCCAGTAGTCCCCTAGACAGGGACAATCAGCCCCAGCATTTT; cdr3_aa: CASSPLDRDNQPQHF
cdr3_length: 14; j_call: TRBJ2-7; v_call: TRBV6-1; clone_size: .; d_call: .; cdr3_nt: TGTGCCAGCAGTGAAAAGCGGCAGGCCTACGAGCAGTACTTC; cdr3_aa: CASSEKRQAYEQYF
cdr3_length: 15; j_call: TRBJ2-5; v_call: TRBV10-2; clone_size: once; d_call: TRBD2; cdr3_nt: TGCGCCAGCAGTGACGTAGCGGGTAGCCAAGAGACCCAGTACTTC; cdr3_aa: CASSDVAGSQETQYF
cdr3_length: 13; j_call: TRBJ2-7; v_call: TRBV7-2; clone_size: .; d_call: .; cdr3_nt: TGTGCCAGCAGCTTTTCCTTAGCGGACGAGCAGTACTTC; cdr3_aa: CASSFSLADEQYF